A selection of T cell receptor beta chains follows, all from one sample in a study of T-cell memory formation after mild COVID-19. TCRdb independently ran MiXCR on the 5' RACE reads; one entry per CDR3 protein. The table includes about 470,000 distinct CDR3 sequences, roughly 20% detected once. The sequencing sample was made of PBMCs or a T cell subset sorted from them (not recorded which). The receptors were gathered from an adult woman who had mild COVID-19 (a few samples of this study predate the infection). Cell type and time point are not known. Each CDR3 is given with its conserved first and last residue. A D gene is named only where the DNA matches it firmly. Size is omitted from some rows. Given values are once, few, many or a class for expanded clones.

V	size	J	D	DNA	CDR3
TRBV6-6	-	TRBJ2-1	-	TGTGCCAGCAGCCCACAGCGCGGCACCGTATCCTACAATGAGCAGTTCTTC	CASSPQRGTVSYNEQFF
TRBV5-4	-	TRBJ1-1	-	TGTGCCAGCAGCGCCCCGGGCTCGAACACTGAAGCTTTCTTT	CASSAPGSNTEAFF
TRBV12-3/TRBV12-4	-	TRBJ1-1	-	TGTGCCAGCAGTTTATTACGGGGTCCGGGCACTGAAGCTTTCTTT	CASSLLRGPGTEAFF
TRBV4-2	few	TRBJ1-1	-	TGTGCCAGCAGCCAAGGGGAGGGTGCCTCTGAAGCTTTCTTT	CASSQGEGASEAFF
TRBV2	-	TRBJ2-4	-	TGTGCCAGCAGTGTTGACATTCAGTACTTC	CASSVDIQYF
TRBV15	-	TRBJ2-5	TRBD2	TGTGCCACCAGCAGAGAGAGGCTAGCGGGAGGCCGTGTGGAGACCCAGTACTTC	CATSRERLAGGRVETQYF
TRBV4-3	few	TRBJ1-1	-	TGCGCCAGCAGCCATGCCGACAGGTCGGGGACTGAAGCTTTCTTT	CASSHADRSGTEAFF
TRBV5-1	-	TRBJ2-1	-	TGCGCCAGCAAGCCCGGGACAAGCCCCAATGAGCAGTTCTTC	CASKPGTSPNEQFF
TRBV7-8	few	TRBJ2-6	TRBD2	TGTGCCAGCAGCTTAAATGTCCTAGCGGAATCTGGGGCCAACGTCCTGACTTTC	CASSLNVLAESGANVLTF
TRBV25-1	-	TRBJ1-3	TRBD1	TGTGCCAGCAGCGACTTCAGAGGGACAGCCTCTGGAAACACCATATATTTT	CASSDFRGTASGNTIYF
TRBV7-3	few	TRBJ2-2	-	TGTGCCAGCAGCCGTGGGATGGCCGGGGAGCTGTTTTTT	CASSRGMAGELFF
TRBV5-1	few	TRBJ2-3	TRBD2	TGCGCCAGCAGCCCCCAGAGCTCCAGCGGGGGTGTCACAGATACGCAGTATTTT	CASSPQSSSGGVTDTQYF
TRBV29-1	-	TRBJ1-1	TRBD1	TGCAGCGTTGACCCGGGACAGGGGGCGGGATGGATCACTGAAGCTTTCTTT	CSVDPGQGAGWITEAFF
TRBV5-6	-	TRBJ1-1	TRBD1	TGTGCCAGCAGCGCGAACAGGGGACTAACGAACACTGAAGCTTTCTTT	CASSANRGLTNTEAFF
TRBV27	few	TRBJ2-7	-	TGTGCCAGCAGTCCCTTAGGGGTCTACGAGCAGTACTTC	CASSPLGVYEQYF
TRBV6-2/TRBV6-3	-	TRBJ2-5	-	TGTGCCAGCAGTTACACCCCTGGGACTGTTCAAGAGACCCAGTACTTC	CASSYTPGTVQETQYF
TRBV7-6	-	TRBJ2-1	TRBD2	TGTGCCAGCAGCTTAGGATCGCTAGCGGGAGGGGTAAACAATGAGCAGTTCTTC	CASSLGSLAGGVNNEQFF
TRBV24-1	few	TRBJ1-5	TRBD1	TGTGCCACCAGTGGCGGGGACAGGGGGACGGGCGAGCCCCAGCATTTT	CATSGGDRGTGEPQHF
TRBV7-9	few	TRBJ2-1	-	TGTGCCAGCCGTACTACACAGGGGAGAGACGGGAGTATTGTCGATGAGCAGTTCTTC	CASRTTQGRDGSIVDEQFF
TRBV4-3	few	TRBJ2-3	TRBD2	TGCGCCAGCAGCCTGAAGCGGGAGCCAAGCACAGATACGCAGTATTTT	CASSLKREPSTDTQYF
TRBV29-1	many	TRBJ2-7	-	TGCAGCGTTGGGCACGGGTCCTACGAGCAGTACTTC	CSVGHGSYEQYF
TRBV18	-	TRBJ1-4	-	TGTGCCAGCTCGAGGGATGAAAAACTGTTTTTT	CASSRDEKLFF
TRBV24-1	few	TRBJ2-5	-	TGTGCCACGTCCAGGGGCGCAAAGACCCAGTACTTC	CATSRGAKTQYF
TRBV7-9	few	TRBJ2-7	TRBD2	TGTGCCAGTGATAGCGGGTTCTCCTACGAGCAGTACTTC	CASDSGFSYEQYF
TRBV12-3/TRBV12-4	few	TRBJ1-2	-	TGTGCCAGCAGTTTCCAGTATGGCTACACCTTC	CASSFQYGYTF
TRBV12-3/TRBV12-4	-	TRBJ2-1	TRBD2	TGTGCCAGCAAACCTAGGACTAGCGGTTACAGCAATGAGCAGTTCTTC	CASKPRTSGYSNEQFF
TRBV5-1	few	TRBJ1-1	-	TGCGCCAGCAGATCTTACCCTACCGGTGAAGCTTTCTTT	CASRSYPTGEAFF
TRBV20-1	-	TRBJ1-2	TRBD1	TGCAGTGCTAGAGGACAGGGCGTCGACTATGGCTACACCTTC	CSARGQGVDYGYTF
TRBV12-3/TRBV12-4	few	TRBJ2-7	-	TGTGCCAGCAGTTGGACGGGACACTTCTCCTACGAGCAGTACTTC	CASSWTGHFSYEQYF
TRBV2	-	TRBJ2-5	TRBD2	TGTGCCAGCAGAATACAAGGACTAGCGCGTGAGACCCAGTACTTC	CASRIQGLARETQYF
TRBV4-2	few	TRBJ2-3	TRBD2	TGTGCCAGCAGCCTGCATAGCGGGGGGGCCCCAGATACGCAGTATTTT	CASSLHSGGAPDTQYF
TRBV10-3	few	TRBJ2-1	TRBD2	TGTGCCATCAGTGAGGCGGGAGGGACACCGATGAGGAGGGGCAATGAGCAGTTCTTC	CAISEAGGTPMRRGNEQFF
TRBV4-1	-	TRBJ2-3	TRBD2	TGCGCCAGCAGCCAAGATCCGGTGCGGGGGGAAACAGATACGCAGTATTTT	CASSQDPVRGETDTQYF
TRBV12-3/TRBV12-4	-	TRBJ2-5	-	TGTGCCAGCACCGTAGTAGGGGGAGCGGGACGTCGGGAGACCCAGTACTTC	CASTVVGGAGRRETQYF
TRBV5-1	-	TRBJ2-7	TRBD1	TGCGCCAGCAGGCTTGGGGTTGGGACAGGCGACTACGAGCAGTACTTC	CASRLGVGTGDYEQYF
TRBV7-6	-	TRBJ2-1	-	TGTGCCAGCACCGATAGATTTAAACGGCCCTACAATGAGCAGTTCTTC	CASTDRFKRPYNEQFF
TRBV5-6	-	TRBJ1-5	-	TGTGCCAGCAGCTTGGAGGCCTATAGCAATCAGCCCCAGCATTTT	CASSLEAYSNQPQHF
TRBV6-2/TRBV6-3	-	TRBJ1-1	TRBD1	TGTGCCAGCAGGGGGACAGGGGCTGTGACTGAAGCTTTCTTT	CASRGTGAVTEAFF
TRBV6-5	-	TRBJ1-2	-	TGTGCCAGCAGTTACTCGAGCGGTAGGGCTGCGAACTATGGCTACACCTTC	CASSYSSGRAANYGYTF
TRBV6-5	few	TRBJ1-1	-	TGTGCCTCTCGGGAGGACTTGAACACTGAAGCTTTCTTT	CASREDLNTEAFF
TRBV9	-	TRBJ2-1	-	TGTGCCAGCAGCGTAGCCTCCTACAATGAGAAGTTCTTC	CASSVASYNEKFF
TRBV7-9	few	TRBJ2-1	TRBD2	TGTGCCAGCAGCTTAGTCCAGCGGGAGTCGAACAATGAGCAGTTCTTC	CASSLVQRESNNEQFF
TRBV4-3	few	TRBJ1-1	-	TGCGCCAGCAGCCAAGGATATCGGTGGACTGAAGCTTTCTTT	CASSQGYRWTEAFF
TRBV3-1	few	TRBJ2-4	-	TGTGCCAGCAGCCAAGATACCCCCACCAGGGTAGCCAAAAACATTCAGTACTTC	CASSQDTPTRVAKNIQYF
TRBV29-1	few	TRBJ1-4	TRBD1	TGCAGCGTCCGAGCAGGGGGGGGTGAAAAACTGTTTTTT	CSVRAGGGEKLFF
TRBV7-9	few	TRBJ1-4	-	TGTGCCAGCAGCCAGCCCCCAGCGACAGTTAATGAAAAACTGTTTTTT	CASSQPPATVNEKLFF
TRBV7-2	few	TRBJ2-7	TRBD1	TGTGCCAGCAGCATTGCCGGGACAGGGGACGAGCAGTACTTC	CASSIAGTGDEQYF
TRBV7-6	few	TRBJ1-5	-	TGTGCCAGCAGCTTAGCATCACGTGGGGGCAATCAGCCCCAGCATTTT	CASSLASRGGNQPQHF
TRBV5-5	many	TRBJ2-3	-	TGTGCCAGCAGCTTGGAATCTAGCACAGATACGCAGTATTTT	CASSLESSTDTQYF
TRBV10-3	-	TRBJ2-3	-	TGTGCCATCGGGTCTGACACAGATACGCAGTATTTT	CAIGSDTDTQYF
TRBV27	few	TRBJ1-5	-	TGTGCCAGCAGTCAGGGTCGGTTGAGCAATCAGCCCCAGCATTTT	CASSQGRLSNQPQHF
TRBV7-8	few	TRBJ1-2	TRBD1	TGTGCCACCGGACAGGGGGTCTTCTATGGCTACACCTTC	CATGQGVFYGYTF
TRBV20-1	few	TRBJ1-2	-	TGCAGTGCTAGACCCTATGACTATGGCTACACCTTC	CSARPYDYGYTF
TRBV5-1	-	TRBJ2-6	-	TGCGCCAGCAGGCCGGGGGGACAGGAGAGCTCTGGGGCCAACGTCCTGACTTTC	CASRPGGQESSGANVLTF
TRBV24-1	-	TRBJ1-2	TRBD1	TGTGCCACCAGTGATTGGGGACAGGGGGCGCGAGGCTACACCTTC	CATSDWGQGARGYTF
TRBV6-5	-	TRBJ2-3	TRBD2	TGTGCCAGCAGTTACTCGTTTTCTCGGCTAGCGGTCACAGATACGCAGTATTTT	CASSYSFSRLAVTDTQYF
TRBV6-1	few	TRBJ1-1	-	TGTGCCAGCAGTGAATCGACGGTATTTGAAGCTTTCTTT	CASSESTVFEAFF
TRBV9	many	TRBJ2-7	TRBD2	TGTGCCAGCAGCGTAGGAGCTAGCGGGAGGGCCTTAGGCTACGAGCAGTACTTC	CASSVGASGRALGYEQYF
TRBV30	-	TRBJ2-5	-	TGTGCCTGCGATAAGGGCGCGGGGCGATGGGAGACCCAGTACTTC	CACDKGAGRWETQYF
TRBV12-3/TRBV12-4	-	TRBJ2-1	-	TGTGCCAGCAGCCTAAGGACAGAGAACAATGAGCAGTTCTTC	CASSLRTENNEQFF